The 31 T cell receptor beta chains reported below all come from one sample, sequenced in a study of blood T cells in healthy people across ages. A second 7 to 11 cycle PCR used barcoded and J-beta primers. MiXCR, applied by TCRdb to the 5' RACE reads, yields one record per CDR3 protein. This sample has about 730,000 distinct CDR3 sequences, with 35% to 45% found just once. The sample comprised blood. These receptor sequences come from an older woman in good health.

The rearrangement uses TRBV18 and TRBJ2-1; D assignment may be TRBD1 or TRBD2 (6 bases each). The V gene lost 5 bases and the J gene lost 1 base, with 15 bases spanning the gap. CDR1 is KGHSH, CDR2 LQKENI, per germline. The CDR3 has 16 amino acids. The CDR3 sequence is CASSMRDTFSYNEQFF. The CDR3 DNA sequence: TGTGCCAGCTCAATGCGGGACACCTTTTCCTACAATGAGCAGTTCTTC.

This clonotype was seen a single time. V is TRBV25-1 and J is TRBJ1-1; D may be TRBD1 (5 bases). V shed 6 bases and J shed 4 bases, with 15 bases lying between them. The CDR3 consists of 14 residues. Germline CDR1 is MGHDK and CDR2 is SYGVNS. CDR3 nucleotide sequence: TGTGCCAGCAGATTCCAGGGCCCTAGCACTGAAGCTTTCTTT. This translates into CASRFQGPSTEAFF.

V and J are TRBV24-1 and TRBJ2-3, with D maybe TRBD2 (6 bases). The ends were cut back, 8 bases at V and 0 bases at J, with 17 bases in the middle. The CDR3 sequence is 16 residues long. Germline loops: CDR1 KGHDR, CDR2 SFDVKD. The CDR3 DNA reads as TGTGCCACCAACCCGGGGCGGGATCCTAGCACAGATACGCAGTATTTT. Protein product: CATNPGRDPSTDTQYF.

The chain couples TRBV6-5 to TRBJ2-7; 14 positions match TRBD2. The V and J ends lost 4 bases and 3 bases, in that order; junction bases with no gene match: 2. Germline V gene sequence: CDR1 MNHEY, CDR2 SVGAGI. The CDR3 extends over 15 amino acids. The CDR3 region is CASSWGTSGGYEQYF. Here the CDR3 DNA reads TGTGCCAGCAGTTGGGGGACTAGCGGGGGCTACGAGCAGTACTTC.

This chain links TRBV28 with TRBJ2-7; 10 nucleotides line up with TRBD2. V gave up 2 bases and J gave up 10 bases; unmatched junction bases: 14. The CDR3 extends over 16 amino acids. CDR1 and CDR2 from the germline V gene are MDHEN and SYDVKM. The CDR3 region is CASSLGLAGEWAGQYF. Written as DNA, the CDR3 is TGTGCCAGCAGTTTAGGCCTAGCGGGAGAATGGGCCGGTCAGTACTTC.

Worth noting for this clonotype: The junction differs from germline at one of its ends, possibly a read error. The chain joins TRBV20-1 to TRBJ2-1; TRBD2 matches 11 bases. Germline CDR1 and CDR2: DFQATT and SNEGSKA (reference sequence). The CDR3 loop spans 15 amino acids. CDR3 bases: TGCAGTGCCAGAGACGCTAGCGGGAGGAACAATGAGCAGTTCTTC. This codes for CSARDASGRNNEQFF.

The chain links TRBV4-1 to TRBJ2-5; D is perhaps TRBD2 (6 bases). CDR1 MGHRA and CDR2 YSYEKL come from the germline V gene. With 2 bases removed from V and 4 bases from J, the gap between germline ends came to 11 bases. The CDR3 is made up of 14 amino acids. The CDR3 DNA is TGCGCCAGCAGCCAACGACTAGGGGCAGAGACCCAGTACTTC. This encodes CASSQRLGAETQYF.

V and J are TRBV3-1 and TRBJ2-5; D possibly corresponds to TRBD1 (6 bases). This CDR3 has 14 amino acids. V lost 1 base, J lost 1 base, and 7 bases lay in between. The germline CDR1 and CDR2 sequences are LGHDT and YNNKEL (reference sequence). In DNA, the CDR3 is TGTGCCAGCAGCCAAGGGACAGCCCAAGAGACCCAGTACTTC. It yields the protein CASSQGTAQETQYF.

As for this clonotype: This may arise from a read error, as a much more abundant clone is one base away. The chain carries TRBV9 and TRBJ2-7; tentative D call: TRBD1 (6 bases). TRBJ2-5 matches the DNA end more closely, so the J call is doubtful. Germline CDR1 is SGDLS and CDR2 is YYNGEE. This CDR3 region has 15 residues. The CDR3 DNA reads TGTGCCAGCAGCCATACTACAGGGAGTCAAGGGACCCAGTACTTC. This codes for CASSHTTGSQGTQYF.

The chain carries TRBV7-9 and TRBJ2-3; tentative D call: TRBD2 (6 bases). The V end lost 3 bases, the J end lost 2 bases, and 12 bases lay between the germline ends. This CDR3 spans 15 amino acids. Germline V gene data show CDR1 as SEHNR and CDR2 as FQNEAQ (reference sequence). The CDR3 region is CASSFSGDYTDTQYF. The CDR3 nucleotides are TGTGCCAGCAGCTTTAGCGGAGACTACACAGATACGCAGTATTTT.

The table lists this clonotype with a few counts. The CDR3 nucleotides are TGTGCCAGCAGCCCCTTTGGGGGCCGCACAGATACGCAGTATTTT. Its protein product is CASSPFGGRTDTQYF. The rearrangement links TRBV14 to TRBJ2-3; D is perhaps TRBD1 (6 bases). V lost 4 bases to trimming and J lost 1 base, with 12 bases between them. This CDR3 spans 15 amino acids. CDR1 is SGHDN, CDR2 FVKESK, per germline.

The rearrangement joins TRBV20-1 to TRBJ2-4, with D tentatively TRBD2 (6 bases). Germline V gives CDR1 DFQATT, CDR2 SNEGSKA (reference sequence). V lost 6 bases, J lost 1 base, and 16 bases lay in between. The CDR3 consists of 15 residues. CDR3 amino acids: CSAGSGGTAKNIQYF. The CDR3 DNA is TGCAGTGCCGGCTCCGGCGGGACCGCCAAAAACATTCAGTACTTC.

There are a few counts of this clonotype. V usage is TRBV2 and J usage is TRBJ1-1; no firm D call. Looked up from germline, CDR1 is SNHLY and CDR2 is FYNNEI. This CDR3 is built from 12 residues. V lost 6 bases and J lost 0, with 5 bases in between. DNA for the CDR3: TGTGCCAGCAGATACATGAACACTGAAGCTTTCTTT. Protein product: CASRYMNTEAFF.

The chain is built from TRBV4-2 and TRBJ1-5, with TRBD1 matching over 10 bases. The CDR3 is 16 amino acids. Germline-derived CDR1 and CDR2 are LGHNA and YNFKEQ. After removal of 3 bases from V and 6 bases from J, the junction contained 8 bases not matched to a gene. CDR3 bases: TGTGCCAGCAGCCAGGACGGGACAGGGGCCTCTCAGCCCCAGCATTTT. It codes for CASSQDGTGASQPQHF.

The chain employs TRBV29-1 and TRBJ1-2, with D possibly TRBD1 on 5 matching bases. The CDR3 runs 14 residues. Deletions cut 1 base from V and 6 bases from J, with 15 bases between. Germline V gene lookup returns CDR1 SQVTM and CDR2 ANQGSEA. CDR3 nucleotides: TGCAGCGTTGAAGTGGTGGACATCCACCATGGCTACACCTTC. Translated, it gives CSVEVVDIHHGYTF.

The rearrangement uses TRBV25-1 and TRBJ2-7, with D perhaps matching TRBD2 (6 bases). V lost 6 bases and J 0 bases, leaving 12 bases between the germline ends. This CDR3 comprises 14 residues. CDR1 MGHDK and CDR2 SYGVNS come from the germline V gene. The chain's CDR3 is CASRGAGSSYEQYF. The CDR3 coding sequence is TGTGCCAGCAGAGGGGCGGGAAGCTCCTACGAGCAGTACTTC.

V gene TRBV6-2 or TRBV6-3 combines with J gene TRBJ2-1, with D perhaps matching TRBD1 (7 bases). V was cut by 7 bases and J by 6 bases, with 16 bases left in between. Germline V gene sequence: CDR1 MNHEY, CDR2 SVGEGT. The length of the CDR3 is 14 residues. The CDR3, as DNA: TGTGCCAGCACCCAGGGGGGTAATTCCAATGAGCAGTTCTTC. Translation gives CASTQGGNSNEQFF.

This clonotype was seen a handful of times. The chain has TRBV20-1 and TRBJ2-3; 12 bases align to TRBD2. Trimming took 4 bases from V and 5 from J; bases not matched to a gene: 4. The CDR3 totals 14 residues. CDR1 DFQATT and CDR2 SNEGSKA come from the germline V gene (reference sequence). The DNA for the CDR3 is TGCAGTGCTACTAGCGGGAGGGCCGTAGATACGCAGTATTTT. Encoded protein: CSATSGRAVDTQYF.

Comments on this clonotype: The junction departs from germline at one end; a sequencing error may be responsible. The CDR3 sequence is CVSKGLQETQYF. CDR3 nucleotides: TGCGTCAGCAAGGGCCTACAAGAGACCCAGTACTTC. This sequence joins TRBV5-1 and TRBJ2-5; D gene ambiguous. Germline CDR1 SGHRS, CDR2 YFSETQ. The CDR3 consists of 12 residues.

The chain uses TRBV7-3 and TRBJ2-5, with 8 bases lining up with TRBD1. V shed 2 bases and J 11 bases; nucleotides not matched to a gene: 10. CDR1 SGHTA and CDR2 FQGTGA come from the germline V gene. The CDR3 length is 14 residues. DNA of the CDR3: TGTGCCAGCAGCTTACAGACAGGGGCCAATGAGCAGTACTTC. Its translation is CASSLQTGANEQYF.

Notes on this clonotype: This may come from a read error, since a much larger clone is one base off. The DNA of the CDR3 is TGTACCAGCAGCCCCTCCCAGGGAGCGTCCCGGCCAGATACGCAGTATTTT. Protein product: CTSSPSQGASRPDTQYF. The chain is built from TRBV7-2 and TRBJ2-3; the D gene could be TRBD1 or TRBD2 (5 bases each). The ends were cut back, 5 bases at V and 4 bases at J, with 22 bases in the middle. Germline V lookup: CDR1 SGHTA, CDR2 FQGNSA. The CDR3 has 17 amino acids.

This clonotype was observed at least ten times. This chain's CDR3 is CASTKGQVGYGYTF. The CDR3 region has the DNA TGTGCCAGCACCAAGGGACAGGTGGGCTATGGCTACACCTTC. J is TRBJ1-2 and V is TRBV12-3 or TRBV12-4, with TRBD1 matching 8 bases. The CDR3 covers 14 residues. J lost 4 bases, V lost 7 bases, and 8 bases had no gene match.

The chain joins TRBV29-1 to TRBJ2-4, with D perhaps matching TRBD2 (5 bases). Looked up from germline, CDR1 is SQVTM and CDR2 is ANQGSEA. V dropped 7 bases and J dropped 3 bases, with 13 bases sitting between them. The CDR3 spans 13 residues. The CDR3 sequence is CSAGRGGKNIQYF. CDR3 in DNA: TGCAGCGCCGGCAGAGGAGGCAAAAACATTCAGTACTTC.

The CDR3 DNA follows: TGTGCCAGCAGTGCGACTAGCGAGGATAATGAGCAGTTCTTC. Protein product: CASSATSEDNEQFF. The chain has TRBV28 and TRBJ2-1; TRBD2 matches at 8 bases. The CDR3 has 14 amino acids. V shed 5 bases and J 7 bases; nucleotides not matched to a gene: 7. Germline loops: CDR1 MDHEN, CDR2 SYDVKM.

V and J are TRBV5-1 and TRBJ2-3; 8 nucleotides align to TRBD1. This CDR3 contains 16 residues. The V gene's germline CDR1 is SGHRS and CDR2 YFSETQ. J was trimmed by 5 bases and V by 0 bases; bases with no gene match: 8. The CDR3 here is CASSLGPETGVDTQYF. The DNA for the CDR3 is TGCGCCAGCAGCTTGGGTCCTGAGACAGGGGTAGATACGCAGTATTTT.

This clonotype has a count of ten or more. The rearrangement uses TRBV5-1 and TRBJ2-1; TRBD2 might be the D (7 bases). Trimming shortened V by 4 bases and J by 4 bases, and 18 bases separated the two germline ends. CDR3 size: 16 residues. CDR1 and CDR2 (germline): SGHRS, YFSETQ. CDR3 in amino acids: CASSPPGGGDYNEQFF. The CDR3 DNA follows: TGCGCCAGCAGCCCCCCGGGGGGCGGAGATTACAATGAGCAGTTCTTC. Full variable domain (remainder filled in from reference TRBV5-1 and TRBJ2-1): KAGVTQTPRYLIKTRGQQVTLSCSPISGHRSVSWYQQTPGQGLQFLFEYFSETQRNKGNFPGRFSGRQFSNSRSEMNVSTLELGDSALYLCASSPPGGGDYNEQFFGPGTRLTVL.

The genes are TRBV20-1 and TRBJ1-6, with D perhaps TRBD1 (5 bases). CDR1 is DFQATT, CDR2 SNEGSKA, per germline (reference sequence). V was shortened by 2 bases and J by 5 bases, with 10 bases between the two germline ends. This CDR3 spans 14 amino acids. This CDR3 reads CSARRTDNNSPLHF. CDR3 nucleotide sequence: TGCAGTGCTAGAAGGACGGACAATAATTCACCCCTCCACTTT.

The chain recombines TRBV27 with TRBJ2-1; D is perhaps TRBD1 or TRBD2 (6 bases each). The germline V gene has CDR1 MNHEY and CDR2 SMNVEV (reference sequence). CDR3 length: 16 residues. Trimming removed 8 bases from V and 5 bases from J, with 22 bases in between. CDR3 loop: CASGGRRGAQNNEQFF. The CDR3 nucleotides are TGTGCCAGCGGCGGCAGGAGGGGGGCGCAAAACAATGAGCAGTTCTTC.

The sample holds a few counts of this clonotype. The rearrangement uses TRBV29-1 and TRBJ1-2; TRBD1 might be the D (5 bases). CDR1 and CDR2 (germline): SQVTM, ANQGSEA. Between the trimmed V and J ends, which lost 7 bases and 8 bases, there was a span of 14 bases. CDR3 length equals 11 residues. The CDR3 spells CSGDGLGGYTF. In DNA, the CDR3 is TGCAGCGGGGACGGCCTGGGCGGCTACACCTTC.

The chain combines TRBV3-1 with TRBJ1-1; no clear D. Trimming stripped 0 bases from V and 5 bases from J, with 4 bases between. The germline V gene encodes CDR1 LGHDT and CDR2 YNNKEL (reference sequence). The CDR3 runs to 12 residues. CDR3 region: CASSQEETEAFF. Here the CDR3 DNA reads TGTGCCAGCAGCCAAGAGGAAACTGAAGCTTTCTTT.

The chain uses TRBV6-6 and TRBJ2-3, with 7 bases identical to TRBD2. This CDR3 region has 14 residues. V shed 6 bases, J shed 0 bases, and the junction held 3 bases outside the gene matches. Germline CDR1 is MNHNY and CDR2 is SVGAGI (reference sequence). The DNA of the CDR3 is TGTGCCAGCAGAAGCGGGGCTAGCACAGATACGCAGTATTTT. This translates into CASRSGASTDTQYF.